This is a list of T cell receptor beta chains from one sample in a study of T cell repertoires in cytomegalovirus infection. These receptors' targets are unknown. In TCRdb, the reads were re-called with MiXCR into one record per CDR3 protein. The repertoire includes about 890,000 distinct CDR3 sequences, around a third of them detected once, and over 11% sits in the top ten. Sequenced here: cultured CD8+ T cells from PBMCs, sampled from culture after CMV antigen stimulation. Receptors were obtained from a human donor in good health (CMV status not recorded). Some clones in this sample may be carry-over from other donors' samples. Both conserved end residues are part of each CDR3. D genes are given only for firm matches. Clone size is shown for a subset of rows, as once, few, many or a class of expanded clone.

D,J,size,V,DNA,CDR3
-,TRBJ1-1,once,TRBV7-9,TGTGCCAGCAGCGCACCCAGGGGAAGTGCGAACACTGAAGCTTTCTTT,CASSAPRGSANTEAFF
-,TRBJ1-1,few,TRBV25-1,TGTGCCAGCAGTGAATATTTGGGGGACACTGAAGCTTTCTTT,CASSEYLGDTEAFF
-,TRBJ1-4,-,TRBV7-8,TGTGCCAGCAGCATGACAGCGCTCGGGAGGGAAAAACTGTTTTTT,CASSMTALGREKLFF
-,TRBJ2-1,-,TRBV7-9,TGTGCCAGCGGGGAAGGGGAGCAGTTCTTC,CASGEGEQFF
-,TRBJ1-1,-,TRBV9,TGTGCCAGCAGCCTAGAGGACGGCCCCCGTGCGGAAGCTTTCTTT,CASSLEDGPRAEAFF
-,TRBJ1-1,-,TRBV12-3/TRBV12-4,TGTGCCAGCAGTTTTAAGGTCTGGAGCAACCCCAGGGAGGACACTGAAGCTTTCTTT,CASSFKVWSNPREDTEAFF
-,TRBJ2-2,few,TRBV7-7,TGTGCTAGCAGCTTAGCAGCCGCCCGGGGCGGGGAGCTGTTTTTT,CASSLAAARGGELFF
-,TRBJ2-1,-,TRBV12-3/TRBV12-4,TGTGCCAGCAGTTTAATGGGTGGGGATGAGCAGTTCTTC,CASSLMGGDEQFF
TRBD1,TRBJ1-5,-,TRBV6-1,TGTGCCAGCAGTGAACGGACAGGGGGTAGCAATCAGCCCCAGCATTTT,CASSERTGGSNQPQHF
TRBD1,TRBJ2-5,-,TRBV9,TGTGCCAGCAGCGACAGGGGTTTAGGCGAGACCCAGTACTTC,CASSDRGLGETQYF
TRBD2,TRBJ2-2,-,TRBV29-1,TGCAGCGTAGAGGCGGGGGGAGGCGGGGAGCTGTTTTTT,CSVEAGGGGELFF
TRBD1,TRBJ1-2,few,TRBV6-6,TGTGCCAGCAGTTACCTATGGGGTCAGGGGGCTTATGGCTACACCTTC,CASSYLWGQGAYGYTF
-,TRBJ1-2,-,TRBV12-5,TGTGCTACTGAAGAAGACTCATACTATGCAGGCTACACCTTC,CATEEDSYYAGYTF
TRBD1,TRBJ2-4,many,TRBV7-6,TGTGCCAGCAGCGACGACAGGGAAGAAGCCAAAAACATTCAGTACTTC,CASSDDREEAKNIQYF
TRBD2,TRBJ2-3,many,TRBV12-3/TRBV12-4,TGTGCCAGCACCTCGACTAGCGAGTACACAGATACGCAGTATTTT,CASTSTSEYTDTQYF
TRBD1,TRBJ1-6,-,TRBV6-5,TGTGCCAGCAGTTACCGACAGGGGAGGCCACTGAATTCACCTCTCCACTTT,CASSYRQGRPLNSPLHF
-,TRBJ2-3,-,TRBV7-8,TGTTCCAGCAGCCCCCGACAGGTCCCAGATACGCAGTATTTT,CSSSPRQVPDTQYF
-,TRBJ1-2,few,TRBV13,TGTGCCAGCAGCTTAGGCCGGGGGGCCGTTAACTATGGCTACACCTTC,CASSLGRGAVNYGYTF
-,TRBJ1-1,-,TRBV27,TGTGCCAGCACCGAGGGGTGGGGAACTGAAGCTTTCTTT,CASTEGWGTEAFF
TRBD2,TRBJ2-5,-,TRBV9,TGTGCCAGCAGCGTCCTCGGCGGGGGACTCCAAGAGACCCAGTACTTC,CASSVLGGGLQETQYF
-,TRBJ1-6,many,TRBV7-9,TGTGCCAGCAGCGACCCAGGGGATCCCCTCCACTTT,CASSDPGDPLHF
-,TRBJ2-5,-,TRBV12-3/TRBV12-4,TGTGCCAGCAGGGATGGGACATCCTATCCCCAGTACTTC,CASRDGTSYPQYF
-,TRBJ1-5,-,TRBV25-1,TGTGCCAGCAGTGAAATCGGGGTCTTGCAGCCCCAGCATTTT,CASSEIGVLQPQHF
TRBD2,TRBJ2-3,-,TRBV6-5,TGTGCCAGCAGTTACTCGGGGGGGGTCACAGATACGCAGTATTTT,CASSYSGGVTDTQYF
-,TRBJ1-1,few,TRBV2,TGTGCCAACTACAGGGATCGGGGAGACACTGAAGCTTTCTTT,CANYRDRGDTEAFF
-,TRBJ1-5,few,TRBV6-5,TGTGCCAGCAGTTCCCAGGGAATAAATCAGCCCCAGCATTTT,CASSSQGINQPQHF
-,TRBJ1-1,once,TRBV3-1,TGTGCCAGCAGCCCCCTCACGGACGGGGACACTGAAGCTTTCTTT,CASSPLTDGDTEAFF
-,TRBJ1-5,-,TRBV19,TGTGCCAGTAGATGGCAGATTACTAGCAATCAGCCCCAGCATTTT,CASRWQITSNQPQHF
-,TRBJ1-1,few,TRBV29-1,TGCAGCGTTGATTTGGTAGCTGAAGCTTTCTTT,CSVDLVAEAFF
-,TRBJ2-2,few,TRBV6-5,TGTGCCAGCAGTTACTCGAGCAGAACAAACACCGGGGAGCTGTTTTTT,CASSYSSRTNTGELFF
TRBD1,TRBJ1-2,few,TRBV28,TGTGCCAGCGTCACGGACAGGATGGGATATGGCTACACCTTC,CASVTDRMGYGYTF
-,TRBJ2-5,few,TRBV4-1,TGCGCCAGCAGCCCTCGGGCAGGGAAGGGAGAGACCCAGTACTTC,CASSPRAGKGETQYF
-,TRBJ2-1,-,TRBV14,TGTGCCAGCAGCCCCTCCGGGGGACCCGGAGTTGGCGAGCAGTTCTTC,CASSPSGGPGVGEQFF
-,TRBJ1-5,-,TRBV6-2/TRBV6-3,TGTGCCAACAGTTCCGGGCCATATAATCAGCCCCAGCATTTT,CANSSGPYNQPQHF
TRBD2,TRBJ2-2,-,TRBV11-3,TGTGCCAGCAGCCTCGGTAGAGCGGGGGGCACCGGGGAGCTGTTTTTT,CASSLGRAGGTGELFF
-,TRBJ2-1,-,TRBV4-1,TGCGCCACCGAGGGGGGAATGGGCTACAATGAGCAGTTCTTC,CATEGGMGYNEQFF
TRBD1,TRBJ1-2,few,TRBV7-9,TGTGCCAGCAGGTCCGGACAGGGTAAAAAGCACGTAACTCACTATGGCTACACCTTC,CASRSGQGKKHVTHYGYTF
-,TRBJ1-5,many,TRBV7-2,TGTGCCAGCAGCTTAAGTCTCTGGGGCAATCAGCCCCAGCATTTT,CASSLSLWGNQPQHF
-,TRBJ1-1,-,TRBV4-3,TGCGCCAGCAGCCAAGATAGACAGAGTGAAGCTTTCTTT,CASSQDRQSEAFF
TRBD2,TRBJ2-3,few,TRBV5-5,TGTGCCAGCAGCTTGAGACTAGCGGGGGTTGCAGATACGCAGTATTTT,CASSLRLAGVADTQYF
TRBD1,TRBJ1-2,-,TRBV12-5,TGTGCTAGTGGTTTAGGGACAGGAACCCGAAGCTACACCTTC,CASGLGTGTRSYTF
-,TRBJ2-5,few,TRBV6-5,TGTGCCACCCACACCGGGGGGCCCCAAGAGACCCAGTACTTC,CATHTGGPQETQYF
-,TRBJ1-4,few,TRBV19,TGTGCCAGTAGTATAGAGTCAGCTTCGAGTGAAAAACTGTTTTTT,CASSIESASSEKLFF
-,TRBJ1-1,many,TRBV11-2,TGTGCCAGCAGCTTAGTTCCGGGGGCAGGTGGGAACACTGAAGCTTTCTTT,CASSLVPGAGGNTEAFF
-,TRBJ2-5,many,TRBV7-7,TGTGCTAGCAGCTTAGAAGGGGTACGGGCGACCCAGTACTTC,CASSLEGVRATQYF
TRBD1,TRBJ2-1,-,TRBV6-1,TGTGCCAGCACCCAAGGGACAGTGAATGAGCAGTTCTTC,CASTQGTVNEQFF
TRBD1,TRBJ2-3,-,TRBV27,TGTGCCAGCCAGGGGGGCACAGATACGCAGTATTTT,CASQGGTDTQYF
-,TRBJ1-1,-,TRBV6-2/TRBV6-3,TGTGCCAGCAGTTACTTGGCAGGCACTGAAGCTTTCTTT,CASSYLAGTEAFF
-,TRBJ1-5,few,TRBV20-1,TGCAGTGCTTCGGGGACAAATAGCAATCAGCCCCAGCATTTT,CSASGTNSNQPQHF
TRBD2,TRBJ2-3,many,TRBV12-3/TRBV12-4,TGTGCCAGCAGCGCCCTCCAGCGGGGGACAGATACGCAGTATTTT,CASSALQRGTDTQYF
-,TRBJ1-1,few,TRBV19,TGTGCCAGTACCCCAGGTGTGGCATATGAAGCTTTCTTT,CASTPGVAYEAFF
-,TRBJ1-1,once,TRBV12-3/TRBV12-4,TGTGCCAGCAGTTCTGCCAGAAATGCAGCTTTCTTT,CASSSARNAAFF
-,TRBJ2-6,few,TRBV19,TGTGCCAGTAGCCCCCTCAGCTCTGGGGCCAACGTCCTGACTTTC,CASSPLSSGANVLTF
TRBD1,TRBJ1-2,-,TRBV19,TGTGCCATTTTCGACAGGGTGCGCGGTGGCTACACCTTC,CAIFDRVRGGYTF
TRBD2,TRBJ2-3,few,TRBV5-6,TGTGCCAGCAGCAACCTAGCGGGGGGCAGGGCAGATACGCAGTATTTT,CASSNLAGGRADTQYF
-,TRBJ1-2,-,TRBV7-4,TGTGCCAGCAGCTTAAGAGGAAGTGACGGACCTAACTATGGCTACACCTTC,CASSLRGSDGPNYGYTF
-,TRBJ2-7,many,TRBV7-2,TGTGCCAGCAGCTCTACAAGGGGTGGGCCCTACGAGCAGTACTTC,CASSSTRGGPYEQYF